This T cell receptor (beta chain) was retrieved from a study of shared clonotypes between healthy human individuals. Points from the study as a whole: Several donors held about 5% of naive CD4 clonotypes in common. Read depth was anticipated to influence clonotype sharing among donors. Sampling included only blood; tissue repertoires likely differ.

Points on this clone: What it recognizes is unknown.

Sequencing was performed with immunoSEQ multiplex PCR; in TCRdb, only in-frame clones are kept and a portion is missing. The sample shows some 2,500,000 clones, roughly 93% of them seen only once. The germline gives CDR1 MGHRA, CDR2 YSYEKL. CDR3 length: 16 residues. Losses at the gene ends were 4 bases for V and 1 base for J; bases not matched to a gene: 7. This sequence was found in a man aged 18 to 30 in good health. Some clones in this sample may be carry-over from other donors' samples. The material sequenced was naive CD4+ T cells from PBMCs. Indicated subset: CD45RA+ positively selected. The V call is TRBV4-1, the J call TRBJ1-2, with 9 nucleotides matching TRBD1. The chain's CDR3 is CASSRPGQGINYGYTF. The CDR3 DNA reads as TGCGCCAGCAGCCGGCCAGGACAGGGGATTAACTATGGCTACACCTTC.